The clone carrying this T cell receptor (beta chain) was observed many times. Its antigen remains unknown. Via MiXCR, TCRdb re-called the reads, giving one row per CDR3 protein. This table holds approximately 120,000 distinct CDR3 sequences, around 28% found once. This CDR3 is 16 amino acids long. The V gene end was trimmed by 5 bases and the J gene end by 0 bases; junction bases not matched to a gene: 7. CDR1 and CDR2 (germline): LNHDA, SQIVND (reference sequence). This entry comes from a study of T cell repertoires in cytomegalovirus infection. Study-level background: Peptides in the study included HLA-C-restricted and HLA-B-restricted CMV epitopes. Through public TCR beta signatures, both CMV infection and matching HLA type were indicated.

The study's findings and limits: What dominated the ex vivo response were HLA-C-restricted CMV-specific TCR beta clonotypes. Summed frequency of shared TCR beta families picked out CMV carriers who also had the relevant HLA.

Sample: CD8+ T cells from cultured PBMCs, taken from culture after CMV antigen stimulation. The TCR originated in a human donor in good health (CMV status not recorded). Some clones in this sample may be carry-over from other donors' samples. The chain links TRBV19 to TRBJ2-1, with 7 positions matching TRBD2. The CDR3 coding sequence is TGTGCCAGTAGTGGGGGAGCGGGGAGCTCCTACAATGAGCAGTTCTTC. Protein: CASSGGAGSSYNEQFF.